The 17 T cell receptor beta chains reported below all come from one sample, sequenced in a study of chemoradiotherapy in HPV16-positive cancers. The table came from immunoSEQ multiplex PCR; TCRdb's copy has only in-frame clones and leaves some out. The data show more than 2,000 clones, with roughly 86% seen just once and 22% held by the top ten. This specimen was tumor tissue, taken from a patient who underwent chemoradiotherapy. Every receptor here comes from a human donor with HPV-associated anogenital cancer.

The CDR3 sequence is CASSLDAIYGYTF. The DNA for the CDR3 is TGTGCCAGCAGCTTGGACGCGATATATGGCTACACCTTC. The chain has TRBV5-4 and TRBJ1-2; no clear D gene. V was clipped by 0 bases and J by 5 bases, with 8 bases between them. Germline CDR1 is SGHNT and CDR2 is YYREEE (reference sequence). CDR3 length: 13 amino acids.

This rearrangement joins TRBV10-2 to TRBJ2-1, with D possibly called TRBD1 or TRBD2 (5 bases each). Trimming stripped 0 bases from V and 12 bases from J, with 24 bases between. Per germline, CDR1 WSHSY and CDR2 SAAADI. This CDR3 is 17 amino acids long. For the CDR3, the DNA is TGCGCCAGCAGTGAGTCGTATTTTGGGGAGTCCCGTCAGGGGCAGTTCTTC. It translates to CASSESYFGESRQGQFF.

The V and J genes are TRBV4-1 and TRBJ2-5; 8 nucleotides agree with TRBD1. The CDR3 is 14 residues long. Losses at the gene ends were 8 bases for V and 5 bases for J; bases not matched to a gene: 10. Per the germline V gene, CDR1 is MGHRA and CDR2 is YSYEKL. In DNA, the CDR3 is TGCGCCAGCGCCAAGACAGGGGTGCGGGAGACCCAGTACTTC. As protein: CASAKTGVRETQYF.

The chain has TRBV9 and TRBJ2-3; D might be TRBD1 or TRBD2, each matching 6 bases. V lost 6 bases and J lost 4, with 21 bases in between. CDR3 length: 16 amino acids. The germline V gene has CDR1 SGDLS and CDR2 YYNGEE. CDR3 loop: CASTSGRGAGADTQYF. The DNA for the CDR3 is TGTGCCAGCACCAGTGGAAGGGGGGCGGGTGCAGATACGCAGTATTTT.

The V gene is TRBV15, the J gene TRBJ2-1; the D gene is possibly TRBD2 (5 bases). The germline gives CDR1 LNHNV, CDR2 YYDKDF (reference sequence). Trimming shortened V by 6 bases and J by 2 bases, and 17 bases separated the two germline ends. The CDR3 is made up of 16 amino acids. CDR3 nucleotides: TGTGCCACCAGTCGACGAGTAAAAGCGGCCTACAATGAGCAGTTCTTC. Its translation is CATSRRVKAAYNEQFF.

The V gene is TRBV7-6, the J gene TRBJ1-1; 11 nucleotides agree with TRBD1. V trimming: 5 bases; J trimming: 5 bases; junction bases outside the gene matches: 7. Germline assignment: CDR1 SGHVS and CDR2 FNYEAQ. CDR3 size: 15 residues. CDR3 in DNA: TGTGCCAGCAGCGGGGACAGGGGGTTACCAACTGAAGCTTTCTTT. Protein: CASSGDRGLPTEAFF.

This clone was found a few times. The CDR3 bases are TGTGCCAGCAGTTTATGGACAACTACTAGCACAGATACGCAGTATTTT. Its protein product is CASSLWTTTSTDTQYF. V gene TRBV28 combines with J gene TRBJ2-3; D is unclear. The V end lost 0 bases, the J end lost 0 bases, and 10 bases lay between the germline ends. From germline, CDR1 is MDHEN and CDR2 SYDVKM. This CDR3 is built from 16 residues.

V is TRBV6-5 and J is TRBJ1-6; weak D call: TRBD1 (6 bases). The CDR3 length is 14 residues. Per germline, CDR1 MNHEY and CDR2 SVGAGI. With 7 bases removed from V and 11 bases from J, the gap between germline ends came to 18 bases. The CDR3: CASTYAGGGTPLHF. CDR3 DNA: TGTGCCAGCACCTACGCGGGGGGCGGTACACCCCTCCACTTT.

The CDR3 reads CASSQVEDRAEAFF. The CDR3 DNA is TGCGCCAGCAGCCAAGTCGAAGACAGGGCTGAAGCTTTCTTT. This sequence joins TRBV4-1 and TRBJ1-1, with TRBD1 identical over 7 bases. The J segment lost 6 bases and the V segment lost 1 base, leaving 5 bases of the junction unmatched. CDR1 MGHRA and CDR2 YSYEKL come from the germline V gene. This CDR3 is built from 14 residues.

V is TRBV6-4 and J is TRBJ2-4; TRBD2 agrees at 7 bases. Germline CDR1 reads MRHNA; CDR2 reads SNTAGT. Germline trimming cut 2 bases from V and 1 base from J; bases unmatched to any gene: 14. The CDR3 sequence is 19 residues long. The DNA for the CDR3 is TGTGCCAGCAGTGACAATTTCCACCCAGCGGGATATGCCAAAAACATTCAGTACTTC. Translation gives CASSDNFHPAGYAKNIQYF.

V and J are TRBV6-9 and TRBJ2-5, with D tentatively TRBD2 (6 bases). The CDR3 sequence is 17 residues long. The V end was cut by 0 bases, the J end by 5 bases, with 19 bases between. CDR1 MNHGY and CDR2 SVAAGI come from the germline V gene. The CDR3 sequence is CASSYSRPSETGETQYF. CDR3 in DNA: TGTGCCAGCAGTTATTCGAGGCCTAGCGAGACGGGGGAGACCCAGTACTTC.

This chain's CDR3 is CASSPPLFRSGSPNEQYF. CDR3 in DNA: TGTGCCAGCAGCCCGCCCCTGTTTAGAAGCGGGAGTCCCAACGAGCAGTACTTC. V is TRBV7-3 and J is TRBJ2-7; the match to TRBD2 covers 8 bases. J lost 5 bases, V lost 5 bases, and 20 bases had no gene match. This CDR3 has 18 amino acids. In germline, CDR1 is SGHTA, CDR2 FQGTGA.

This sequence joins TRBV18 and TRBJ1-1; D not certain. There are 14 residues in the CDR3. Germline-derived CDR1 and CDR2 are KGHSH and LQKENI. V was cut by 4 bases and J by 1 base, with 10 bases left in between. The CDR3 protein is CASSRNVGNTEAFF. The CDR3 nucleotides read TGTGCCAGCTCACGAAATGTCGGGAACACTGAAGCTTTCTTT.

The chain combines TRBV9 with TRBJ2-3; D not certain. The CDR3 is made up of 14 amino acids. Deletions cut 4 bases from V and 3 bases from J, with 12 bases between. Germline-derived CDR1 and CDR2 are SGDLS and YYNGEE. This CDR3 reads CASSPPVQTDTQYF. The CDR3 bases are TGTGCCAGCAGCCCCCCGGTCCAGACAGATACGCAGTATTTT. The full variable domain, completed using reference TRBV9 and TRBJ2-3, is DSGVTQTPKHLITATGQRVTLRCSPRSGDLSVYWYQQSLDQGLQFLIQYYNGEERAKGNILERFSAQQFPDLHSELNLSSLELGDSALYFCASSPPVQTDTQYFGPGTRLTVL.

This clone turned up a few times. The chain recombines TRBV28 with TRBJ1-5; no firm D call. In germline, CDR1 is MDHEN, CDR2 SYDVKM. The CDR3 runs to 13 residues. Trimming took 8 bases from V and 8 from J, leaving 16 bases between them. The CDR3 nucleotides are TGTGCCAGCCCTCTTGTGAGGAGAGAGCCCCAGCATTTT. It translates to CASPLVRREPQHF.

The chain is built from TRBV5-1 and TRBJ2-2; D call uncertain. The CDR3 runs 13 residues. Germline CDR1 and CDR2: SGHRS and YFSETQ. Deletions cut 0 bases from V and 8 bases from J, with 8 bases between. CDR3 sequence (DNA): TGCGCCAGCAGCTTGGACCGGTTTGGGGAGCTGTTTTTT. This encodes CASSLDRFGELFF. The full variable domain, completed using reference TRBV5-1 and TRBJ2-2, is KAGVTQTPRYLIKTRGQQVTLSCSPISGHRSVSWYQQTPGQGLQFLFEYFSETQRNKGNFPGRFSGRQFSNSRSEMNVSTLELGDSALYLCASSLDRFGELFFGEGSRLTVL.

V usage is TRBV7-9 and J usage is TRBJ1-6, with 7 bases that match TRBD1. Per the germline V gene, CDR1 is SEHNR and CDR2 is FQNEAQ (reference sequence). Losses at the gene ends were 3 bases for V and 7 bases for J; bases not matched to a gene: 3. This CDR3 is 14 amino acids long. The CDR3 coding sequence is TGTGCCAGCAGCTTCCGGACAGGCAATTCACCCCTCCACTTT. This sequence encodes CASSFRTGNSPLHF.